The 23 T cell receptor beta chains listed next were all sequenced from one sample in a study of blood T cell repertoires in COVID-19. Using immunoSEQ multiplex PCR, the repertoire was profiled, and TCRdb retains in-frame clones only, with some absent. The repertoire includes 500,000 to 600,000 clones, 85% to 90% of them detected once, and around 7.8% sits in the top ten. Sample: peripheral blood. The receptors here all came from a woman between 50 and 59 years old with COVID-19, enrolled during active disease.

V is TRBV9 and J is TRBJ1-2; TRBD1 might be the D (5 bases). Looked up from germline, CDR1 is SGDLS and CDR2 is YYNGEE. V was cut by 7 bases and J by 3 bases, with 13 bases left in between. The CDR3 extends over 13 amino acids. The CDR3 sequence: CASGDLLDYGYTF. CDR3 in DNA: TGTGCCAGCGGGGACTTACTAGACTATGGCTACACCTTC.

This clone was detected once. The gene calls are TRBV4-1 and TRBJ1-2, with 10 nucleotides matching TRBD1. The length of the CDR3 is 15 residues. V shed 3 bases, J shed 0 bases, and the junction held 1 base outside the gene matches. Germline loops: CDR1 MGHRA, CDR2 YSYEKL. The CDR3 is CASSQTGGANYGYTF. The CDR3 region has the DNA TGCGCCAGCAGCCAGACAGGGGGCGCTAACTATGGCTACACCTTC.

The chain links TRBV10-3 to TRBJ1-1; D may be TRBD1 (5 bases). The CDR3 runs to 13 residues. Per germline, CDR1 ENHRY and CDR2 SYGVKD. The DNA for the CDR3 is TGTGCAACGACAGCCCCGAGTGACACTGAAGCTTTCTTT. Encoded protein: CATTAPSDTEAFF.

This sequence joins TRBV3-1 (or the pseudogene TRBV3-2) and TRBJ2-2, with 12 bases lining up with TRBD2. Losses at the gene ends were 3 bases for V and 6 bases for J; bases not matched to a gene: 8. CDR3 length: 17 amino acids. Germline lookup yields CDR1 LGHDT and CDR2 YNNKEL (reference sequence). The DNA of the CDR3 is TGTGCCAGCAGCCACCTAGCGGGGGGGCAAAGAGCCGGGGAGCTGTTTTTT. This codes for CASSHLAGGQRAGELFF.

The chain couples TRBV30 to TRBJ1-3; D perhaps matches TRBD1 (5 bases). The ends were cut back, 0 bases at V and 0 bases at J, with 9 bases in the middle. There are 15 residues in the CDR3. Per germline, CDR1 GTSNPN and CDR2 SVGIG (reference sequence). In DNA form, the CDR3 reads TGTGCCTGGAGTGTGGGGGGGGGCTCTGGAAACACCATATATTTT. Translation: CAWSVGGGSGNTIYF.

The DNA of the CDR3 is TGCGCCAGCATGAGCGGGGGGGGTGACAATGAGCAGTTCTTC. It specifies CASMSGGGDNEQFF. The J gene is TRBJ2-1, the V gene TRBV10-1; 10 bases match TRBD2. Germline loops: CDR1 WNHNN, CDR2 SYGVQD (reference sequence). Trimming removed 7 bases from V and 5 bases from J; junction bases left unmatched: 5. The CDR3 is 14 residues long.

This clone has a handful of counts. V usage is TRBV14 and J usage is TRBJ1-1, with D hard to call. The CDR3 covers 14 residues. V was shortened by 1 base and J by 5 bases, with 11 bases between the two germline ends. CDR1 and CDR2 (germline): SGHDN, FVKESK. The CDR3 loop is CASSQGNSGTEAFF. In nucleotides, the CDR3 is TGTGCCAGCAGCCAAGGGAATTCGGGGACTGAAGCTTTCTTT.

This clone was picked up one time. This chain connects TRBV10-3 to TRBJ1-5; TRBD1 matches at 9 bases. Germline V gene data show CDR1 as ENHRY and CDR2 as SYGVKD. The CDR3 is 18 residues long. V lost 0 bases, J lost 5 bases, and 11 bases stayed unmatched. CDR3 sequence reads: CAISESGKTGGMDQPQHF. The CDR3 nucleotides read TGTGCCATCAGTGAGTCGGGCAAAACAGGGGGCATGGATCAGCCCCAGCATTTT.

This clone was seen once. The rearrangement joins TRBV29-1 to TRBJ2-3; no definite D call. The V gene's germline CDR1 is SQVTM and CDR2 ANQGSEA. V dropped 4 bases and J dropped 2 bases, with 10 bases sitting between them. This CDR3 is 13 amino acids long. The CDR3: CSVGSRLTDTQYF. The CDR3 nucleotides are TGCAGCGTTGGGTCGAGACTCACAGATACGCAGTATTTT.

The chain carries TRBV29-1 and TRBJ2-2; TRBD2 is a possible D gene (5 bases). The ends were cut back, 4 bases at V and 3 bases at J, with 9 bases in the middle. CDR3 length: 13 amino acids. Germline V CDR1 and CDR2: SQVTM, ANQGSEA. CDR3 nucleotide sequence: TGCAGCGTTGCCGGGATCTACACCGGGGAGCTGTTTTTT. This codes for CSVAGIYTGELFF.

The chain carries TRBV19 and TRBJ2-1; weak D call: TRBD1 (6 bases). Trimming left V 4 bases short and J 2 bases short, with 6 bases between. Looked up from germline, CDR1 is LNHDA and CDR2 is SQIVND (reference sequence). The length of the CDR3 is 13 residues. This chain's CDR3 is CASSRGPYNEQFF. In DNA, the CDR3 is TGTGCCAGTAGTAGGGGGCCCTACAATGAGCAGTTCTTC.

The rearrangement joins TRBV6-2 or TRBV6-3 to TRBJ2-1; possible D gene TRBD1, 8 bases. Per the germline V gene, CDR1 is MNHEY and CDR2 is SVGEGT. The CDR3 sequence is 16 residues long. Trimming stripped 2 bases from V and 3 bases from J, with 14 bases between. CDR3 nucleotide sequence: TGTGCCAGCAGTTACCCACAGGGGGGGCTCTACAATGAGCAGTTCTTC. Translating gives CASSYPQGGLYNEQFF.

This sequence joins TRBV9 and TRBJ2-5; 12 nucleotides align to TRBD1. After removal of 4 bases from V and 5 bases from J, the junction contained 9 bases not matched to a gene. The length of the CDR3 is 16 residues. CDR1 and CDR2 (germline): SGDLS, YYNGEE. CDR3 protein: CASSSGGTGGEETQYF. In DNA, the CDR3 is TGTGCCAGCAGCTCCGGGGGGACAGGGGGCGAGGAGACCCAGTACTTC. The entire variable domain, with the rest obtained from reference TRBV9 and TRBJ2-5, is as follows: DSGVTQTPKHLITATGQRVTLRCSPRSGDLSVYWYQQSLDQGLQFLIQYYNGEERAKGNILERFSAQQFPDLHSELNLSSLELGDSALYFCASSSGGTGGEETQYFGPGTRLLVL.

The genes are TRBV19 and TRBJ1-2; 10 nucleotides line up with TRBD1. The CDR3 covers 13 residues. Germline CDR1 is LNHDA and CDR2 is SQIVND (reference sequence). Losses at the gene ends were 3 bases for V and 8 bases for J; bases not matched to a gene: 3. In DNA form, the CDR3 reads TGTGCCAGTAGTATCGACAGGGGGCTGGGCTACACCTTC. Translated, it gives CASSIDRGLGYTF.

The chain joins TRBV2 to TRBJ1-2, with D perhaps matching TRBD1 (5 bases). Per germline, CDR1 SNHLY and CDR2 FYNNEI. The CDR3 has 11 amino acids. V was shortened by 7 bases and J by 8 bases, with 11 bases between the two germline ends. As DNA, the CDR3 is TGTGCCAGCACAGGGATAGAAGGCTACACCTTC. Its protein product is CASTGIEGYTF.

The rearrangement links TRBV7-9 to TRBJ2-3, with D uncertain. This CDR3 spans 13 amino acids. Germline CDR1 SEHNR, CDR2 FQNEAQ (reference sequence). V lost 1 base and J 4 bases, leaving 6 bases between the germline ends. CDR3 coding DNA: TGTGCCAGCAGCTTAGATCCGGCAGATACGCAGTATTTT. The encoded protein is CASSLDPADTQYF. Complete variable domain (other parts from reference TRBV7-9 and TRBJ2-3): DTGVSQNPRHKITKRGQNVTFRCDPISEHNRLYWYRQTLGQGPEFLTYFQNEAQLEKSRLLSDRFSAERPKGSFSTLEIQRTEQGDSAMYLCASSLDPADTQYFGPGTRLTVL.

A remark on this clone: The same CDR3 is also encoded by other DNA sequences in this sample. The chain combines TRBV5-1 with TRBJ1-1; TRBD1 matches at 8 bases. Germline CDR1 SGHRS, CDR2 YFSETQ. The junction had 4 bases not matched to a gene; V was cut back by 4 bases and J by 5 bases. The length of the CDR3 is 13 residues. The CDR3 nucleotides read TGCGCCAGCAGCACAGGGGGAAGGACTGAAGCTTTCTTT. Protein: CASSTGGRTEAFF.

The chain recombines TRBV30 with TRBJ1-4; 9 positions match TRBD1. The germline V gene encodes CDR1 GTSNPN and CDR2 SVGIG (reference sequence). The CDR3 is 13 amino acids. The CDR3 nucleotides read TGTGCGGGACAGGGATCAACTAATGAAAAACTGTTTTTT. Protein: CAGQGSTNEKLFF.

Note on this clone: Within the sample, other DNA sequences also encode this same CDR3. In DNA, the CDR3 is TGTGCCAGCAGCGTCGGGGGGGGCACCTACGAGCAGTACTTC. Its translation: CASSVGGGTYEQYF. This chain joins TRBV9 and TRBJ2-7, with 8 positions matching TRBD2. Germline V gives CDR1 SGDLS, CDR2 YYNGEE. The CDR3 has 14 residues. V lost 2 bases and J lost 2; bases outside the gene matches: 3.

This chain uses TRBV19 with TRBJ2-1, with a possible D match to TRBD2 (6 bases). The CDR3 loop spans 17 amino acids. Germline V CDR1 and CDR2: LNHDA, SQIVND (reference sequence). V was pared by 0 bases and J by 8 bases, with 20 bases between. CDR3 nucleotides: TGTGCCAGTAGTATAGATTTACTGCGGGAAATCCCCGATGAGCAGTTCTTC. The encoded protein is CASSIDLLREIPDEQFF.

The chain joins TRBV6-5 to TRBJ1-1; a weak D match, TRBD1 (5 bases). The CDR3 runs 16 residues. V was cut by 0 bases and J by 2 bases, with 13 bases left in between. The germline V gene encodes CDR1 MNHEY and CDR2 SVGAGI. In DNA, the CDR3 is TGTGCCAGCAGTTACTCGGGTCGGGGGGGTAACACTGAAGCTTTCTTT. Protein sequence: CASSYSGRGGNTEAFF.

The rearrangement links TRBV7-6 to TRBJ2-1; 8 bases are shared with TRBD2. Per germline, CDR1 SGHVS and CDR2 FNYEAQ. V was pared by 5 bases and J by 2 bases, with 8 bases of the junction left unmatched. The CDR3 consists of 16 residues. The CDR3 DNA is TGTGCCAGCAGCCCCGCGGGAGGTGTCCCCTACAATGAGCAGTTCTTC. Protein product: CASSPAGGVPYNEQFF.

The chain combines TRBV5-1 with TRBJ1-1, with D hard to call. V was trimmed by 3 bases and J by 3 bases, leaving 18 bases between them. The CDR3 consists of 16 residues. Per germline, CDR1 SGHRS and CDR2 YFSETQ. In nucleotides, the CDR3 is TGCGCCAGCAGCTCAACCACGGGATTTACGGACACTGAAGCTTTCTTT. This encodes CASSSTTGFTDTEAFF.